The TCR beta chain under discussion was sequenced for a study of vaccination and CD4 T cells after COVID-19. CDR3 length equals 16 residues. Per germline, CDR1 SGHNT and CDR2 YYREEE (reference sequence). The ends lost 4 bases at V and 3 bases at J; junction bases unmatched: 9. The Oncomine TCR Beta short-read assay sequenced DNA from cultured CD4+ T cells. One entry per CDR3 protein results from TCRdb running MiXCR on the PCR reads. This repertoire shows more than 20,000 distinct CDR3 sequences, roughly 50% found once; its top ten account for approximately 30%. This clonotype was observed a handful of times. The antigen remains undetermined. This sample's treatment: roughly 11-day PBMC culture with coronavirus spike peptide pools or control peptides (ViraFEST assay).

This receptor was identified in a human donor who received a COVID-19 vaccine. The sequences come from CD4+ T cells from blood, cultured in vitro, collected before SARS-CoV-2 vaccination. V is TRBV5-4 and J is TRBJ2-1; TRBD1 matches 8 bases. The CDR3 reads CASSNLGTGSYNEQFF. In DNA form, the CDR3 reads TGTGCCAGCAGCAACTTAGGGACAGGCAGCTACAATGAGCAGTTCTTC.